The 27 T cell receptor beta chains in this list originate from one sample, sequenced in a study of CD4+ T cells in melanoma. Produced via immunoSEQ multiplex PCR; TCRdb's table is partial and in-frame only. Of about 22,000 clones listed, over 70% are singletons. The sequenced material came from cells from a culture (not recorded whether cultured in vitro). The receptors come from a human donor with melanoma.

This rearrangement joins TRBV5-1 to TRBJ1-1; possible D gene TRBD1, 5 bases. Germline values: CDR1 SGHRS, CDR2 YFSETQ. V lost 2 bases, J lost 10 bases, and 12 bases lay in between. CDR3 length equals 12 residues. The CDR3 DNA sequence: TGCGCCAGCAGCTTCGGGGGAAGTCGAGCTTTCTTT. As protein: CASSFGGSRAFF.

J is TRBJ1-2 and V is TRBV6-6, with D hard to call. The CDR3 is made up of 11 amino acids. From germline, CDR1 is MNHNY and CDR2 SVGAGI (reference sequence). The V gene lost 6 bases and the J gene lost 4 bases, with 6 bases spanning the gap. CDR3 sequence reads: CASRSTYGYTF. For the CDR3, the DNA is TGTGCCAGCAGATCCACCTATGGCTACACCTTC.

The CDR3 nucleotides read TGTGCCAGCAGCTTTGGCCTATCGGATGGCTACACCTTC. It translates to CASSFGLSDGYTF. The V gene is TRBV7-9, the J gene TRBJ1-2; D is ambiguous. Trimming removed 3 bases at V and 6 bases at J, with 11 bases between. CDR3 length equals 13 residues. Germline CDR1 is SEHNR and CDR2 is FQNEAQ (reference sequence).

V and J are TRBV19 and TRBJ1-2; D may be TRBD1 (5 bases). Germline V lookup: CDR1 LNHDA, CDR2 SQIVND (reference sequence). CDR3 length: 15 residues. The ends were cut back, 7 bases at V and 4 bases at J, with 19 bases in the middle. The CDR3 protein is CASKGPEGRSYGYTF. CDR3 bases: TGTGCCAGTAAGGGGCCCGAGGGTCGGAGCTATGGCTACACCTTC. Full variable domain (outside the CDR3, taken from reference TRBV19 and TRBJ1-2): DGGITQSPKYLFRKEGQNVTLSCEQNLNHDAMYWYRQDPGQGLRLIYYSQIVNDFQKGDIAEGYSVSREKKESFPLTVTSAQKNPTAFYLCASKGPEGRSYGYTFGSGTRLTVV.

This chain links TRBV6-5 with TRBJ1-1; D unclear. From germline, CDR1 is MNHEY and CDR2 SVGAGI. V was shortened by 6 bases and J by 1 base, with 9 bases between the two germline ends. The CDR3 has 13 amino acids. In DNA form, the CDR3 reads TGTGCCAGCAGGCGGCAGTCGAACACTGAAGCTTTCTTT. This codes for CASRRQSNTEAFF.

V gene TRBV5-6 combines with J gene TRBJ2-3, with D hard to call. Germline V CDR1 and CDR2: SGHDT, YYEEEE. V lost 2 bases to trimming and J lost 2 bases, with 6 bases between them. The CDR3 runs to 13 residues. CDR3 coding DNA: TGTGCCAGCAGCTTACAGCCCACAGATACGCAGTATTTT. This gives the protein CASSLQPTDTQYF.

The rearrangement uses TRBV9 and TRBJ1-1; D unclear. Germline loops: CDR1 SGDLS, CDR2 YYNGEE. The length of the CDR3 is 13 residues. Between the trimmed V and J ends, which lost 4 bases and 0 bases, there was a span of 7 bases. The CDR3 region is CASSRGMNTEAFF. CDR3 in DNA: TGTGCCAGCAGCAGAGGCATGAACACTGAAGCTTTCTTT.

This sequence joins TRBV7-3 and TRBJ2-2, with D possibly TRBD2 on 7 matching bases. V lost 6 bases and J lost 2, with 10 bases in between. CDR1 and CDR2 (germline): SGHTA, FQGTGA. This CDR3 spans 14 amino acids. CDR3 loop: CASSRGGNTGELFF. The CDR3 DNA reads as TGTGCCAGCAGTAGGGGGGGAAACACCGGGGAGCTGTTTTTT.

V and J are TRBV7-3 and TRBJ2-1; no firm D call. In germline, CDR1 is SGHTA, CDR2 FQGTGA. The CDR3 has 14 amino acids. V was shortened by 2 bases and J by 8 bases, with 13 bases between the two germline ends. The chain's CDR3 is CASSLQYSSHEQFF. The CDR3 coding sequence is TGTGCCAGCAGCTTACAGTACTCGTCGCATGAGCAGTTCTTC. The full variable domain, with the rest looked up from reference TRBV7-3 and TRBJ2-1, is GAGVSQTPSNKVTEKGKYVELRCDPISGHTALYWYRQSLGQGPEFLIYFQGTGAADDSGLPNDRFFAVRPEGSVSTLKIQRTERGDSAVYLCASSLQYSSHEQFFGPGTRLTVL.

A note on this clone: The sample holds other DNA sequences that translate to the same CDR3. This chain uses TRBV29-1 with TRBJ1-2; TRBD1 agrees at 8 bases. Germline trimming cut 6 bases from V and 3 bases from J; bases unmatched to any gene: 9. CDR1 and CDR2 from the germline V gene are SQVTM and ANQGSEA. This CDR3 has 14 amino acids. In DNA, the CDR3 is TGCAGCGTCACCGGGACAGGTTTTGACTATGGCTACACCTTC. Its protein product is CSVTGTGFDYGYTF.

The chain joins TRBV2 to TRBJ2-3, with D hard to call. Germline V gives CDR1 SNHLY, CDR2 FYNNEI. V was shortened by 5 bases and J by 5 bases, with 8 bases between the two germline ends. The CDR3 is 12 residues long. The CDR3 here is CASSRTGDTQYF. The CDR3 DNA is TGTGCCAGCAGTCGGACCGGAGATACGCAGTATTTT.

This chain connects TRBV5-4 to TRBJ2-5; 9 nucleotides line up with TRBD2. The CDR3 is 16 residues long. The ends lost 1 base at V and 1 base at J; junction bases unmatched: 5. CDR1 and CDR2 (germline): SGHNT, YYREEE (reference sequence). The CDR3 spells CASSLSPAGGQETQYF. CDR3 coding DNA: TGTGCCAGCAGCTTGTCCCCAGCGGGGGGCCAAGAGACCCAGTACTTC.

The CDR3: CASSLQGDTQYF. DNA of the CDR3: TGCGCCAGCAGCCTTCAGGGTGATACGCAGTATTTT. The chain joins TRBV5-1 to TRBJ2-3; weak D call: TRBD1 (5 bases). This CDR3 has 12 amino acids. With 4 bases removed from V and 6 bases from J, the gap between germline ends came to 9 bases. Germline V CDR1 and CDR2: SGHRS, YFSETQ.

The chain carries TRBV7-6 and TRBJ1-3; 7 positions agree with TRBD1. The ends lost 4 bases at V and 0 bases at J; junction bases unmatched: 6. The CDR3 is 16 residues long. In germline, CDR1 is SGHVS, CDR2 FNYEAQ. CDR3 bases: TGTGCCAGCAGCTCCGAGTCAGGGGGCTCTGGAAACACCATATATTTT. It yields the protein CASSSESGGSGNTIYF. Combining the CDR3 with reference TRBV7-6 and TRBJ1-3 gives the whole variable domain GAGVSQSPRYKVTKRGQDVALRCDPISGHVSLYWYRQALGQGPEFLTYFNYEAQQDKSGLPNDRFSAERPEGSISTLTIQRTEQRDSAMYRCASSSESGGSGNTIYFGEGSWLTVV.

This clone was observed a single time. The chain employs TRBV7-9 and TRBJ2-2, with D tentatively TRBD2 (6 bases). Germline-derived CDR1 and CDR2 are SEHNR and FQNEAQ (reference sequence). V gave up 4 bases and J gave up 6 bases, with 15 bases separating them. This CDR3 region has 15 residues. The CDR3 loop is CASSSPKTRAGELFF. In DNA, the CDR3 is TGTGCCAGCAGCTCCCCCAAGACTAGGGCCGGGGAGCTGTTTTTT.

This rearrangement joins TRBV7-2 to TRBJ1-5; D gene uncertain. The CDR3 covers 15 residues. Germline V gene sequence: CDR1 SGHTA, CDR2 FQGNSA. Trimming cost V 2 bases and J 0 bases, with 8 bases left between them. The CDR3 loop reads CASSLRVISNQPQHF. CDR3 coding DNA: TGTGCCAGCAGCTTAAGGGTCATTAGCAATCAGCCCCAGCATTTT.

The chain employs TRBV10-2 and TRBJ1-5, with D unclear. Germline loops: CDR1 WSHSY, CDR2 SAAADI. There are 13 residues in the CDR3. V gave up 2 bases and J gave up 7 bases, with 9 bases separating them. This chain's CDR3 is CASSEDRRQPQHF. For the CDR3, the DNA is TGCGCCAGCAGTGAGGACCGGCGGCAGCCCCAGCATTTT.

The chain joins TRBV7-6 to TRBJ2-7; 8 bases are shared with TRBD2. The CDR3 extends over 15 amino acids. The germline V gene encodes CDR1 SGHVS and CDR2 FNYEAQ. V shed 1 base, J shed 5 bases, and the junction held 7 bases outside the gene matches. Here the CDR3 reads CASSLEAGGGNEQYF. The CDR3 nucleotides are TGTGCCAGCAGCTTAGAGGCGGGGGGCGGGAACGAGCAGTACTTC.

The V call is TRBV29-1, the J call TRBJ2-3; D remains ambiguous. This CDR3 contains 12 residues. Trimming pared 4 bases from V and 2 bases from J, leaving 7 bases between. Germline CDR1 and CDR2: SQVTM and ANQGSEA. CDR3 residues: CSVGLNTDTQYF. Written as DNA, the CDR3 is TGCAGCGTTGGGCTTAACACAGATACGCAGTATTTT.

V and J are TRBV2 and TRBJ1-1; no clear D gene. V lost 6 bases and J 0 bases, leaving 8 bases between the germline ends. The CDR3 totals 13 residues. Looked up from germline, CDR1 is SNHLY and CDR2 is FYNNEI. The CDR3 DNA is TGTGCCAGCAGGGGAAGTGTGAACACTGAAGCTTTCTTT. Its translation is CASRGSVNTEAFF.

The V call is TRBV18, the J call TRBJ2-2; possibly TRBD1 or TRBD2 for D (5 bases each). Looked up from germline, CDR1 is KGHSH and CDR2 is LQKENI. CDR3 length: 14 amino acids. Trimming took 3 bases from V and 5 from J, leaving 10 bases between them. This chain's CDR3 is CASSPGRETGELFF. CDR3 in DNA: TGTGCCAGCTCACCGGGACGAGAAACCGGGGAGCTGTTTTTT.

The chain carries TRBV6-5 and TRBJ1-2, with D tentatively TRBD1 (5 bases). Between the trimmed V and J ends, which lost 0 bases and 4 bases, there was a span of 9 bases. This CDR3 is 14 amino acids long. Germline loops: CDR1 MNHEY, CDR2 SVGAGI. DNA of the CDR3: TGTGCCAGCAGTTACTCGGGGGGGGTCTATGGCTACACCTTC. Protein sequence: CASSYSGGVYGYTF.

The V and J genes are TRBV4-1 and TRBJ1-3; no definite D call. V gave up 4 bases and J gave up 3 bases, with 19 bases separating them. The CDR3 sequence is 17 residues long. Germline CDR1 reads MGHRA; CDR2 reads YSYEKL. The CDR3: CASSRVGGMDRGNTIYF. The CDR3 DNA reads as TGCGCCAGCAGCCGGGTGGGAGGGATGGATCGTGGAAACACCATATATTTT.

In its sample, this clone was seen a few times. The V gene is TRBV12-5, the J gene TRBJ2-2; 14 bases match TRBD2. Germline loops: CDR1 LGHNT, CDR2 FRNRAP. Unmatched junction bases numbered 11, after V lost 0 bases and J lost 2 bases. There are 21 residues in the CDR3. This chain's CDR3 is CASGLVLIEGLAGVNTGELFF. CDR3 in DNA: TGTGCTAGTGGTTTGGTACTAATAGAGGGACTAGCGGGGGTTAACACCGGGGAGCTGTTTTTT.

V usage is TRBV4-1 and J usage is TRBJ1-2, with D unclear. The ends were cut back, 4 bases at V and 0 bases at J, with 6 bases in the middle. There are 13 residues in the CDR3. Germline V gives CDR1 MGHRA, CDR2 YSYEKL. CDR3 sequence: CASSLGTNYGYTF. CDR3 sequence (DNA): TGCGCCAGCAGCCTTGGGACTAACTATGGCTACACCTTC.

There are a few counts of this clone. The V call is TRBV6-1, the J call TRBJ1-1; TRBD1 is a possible D gene (5 bases). This CDR3 is 13 amino acids long. Germline CDR1 is MNHNS and CDR2 is SASEGT. Trimming stripped 8 bases from V and 6 bases from J, with 16 bases between. CDR3 nucleotide sequence: TGTGCCAGCGAGGGCAGGGCGGGGGCTGAAGCTTTCTTT. This encodes CASEGRAGAEAFF.

The V gene is TRBV7-9, the J gene TRBJ1-6; D is ambiguous. The germline V and J ends were trimmed by 1 base and 7 bases, with 17 bases remaining between them. Germline V lookup: CDR1 SEHNR, CDR2 FQNEAQ (reference sequence). The CDR3 is 17 amino acids. The chain's CDR3 is CASSLVDLPWENSPLHF. The CDR3 DNA reads as TGTGCCAGCAGCTTAGTAGACCTACCCTGGGAAAATTCACCCCTCCACTTT.